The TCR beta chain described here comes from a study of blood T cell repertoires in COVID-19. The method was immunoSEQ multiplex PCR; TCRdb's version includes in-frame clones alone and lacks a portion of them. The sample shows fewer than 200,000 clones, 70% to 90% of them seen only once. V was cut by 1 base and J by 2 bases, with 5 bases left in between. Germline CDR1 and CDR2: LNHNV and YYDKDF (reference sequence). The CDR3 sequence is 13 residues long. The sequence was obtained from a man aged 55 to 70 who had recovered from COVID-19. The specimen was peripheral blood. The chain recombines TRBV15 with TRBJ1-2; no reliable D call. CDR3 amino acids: CATSRGGNYGYTF. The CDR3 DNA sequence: TGTGCCACCAGCAGAGGAGGGAACTATGGCTACACCTTC. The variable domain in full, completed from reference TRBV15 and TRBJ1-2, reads DAMVIQNPRYQVTQFGKPVTLSCSQTLNHNVMYWYQQKSSQAPKLLFHYYDKDFNNEADTPDNFQSRRPNTSFCFLDIRSPGLGDTAMYLCATSRGGNYGYTFGSGTRLTVV.